Shown below are 24 T cell receptor beta chains from a single sample sequenced in a study of blood T cell repertoires in COVID-19. Profiled with immunoSEQ multiplex PCR; TCRdb holds only in-frame clones, not every one. This table has fewer than 250,000 clones, more than 85% appearing once. Material: peripheral blood. These receptors originate from a man between 60 and 70 years old with acute or convalescent COVID-19.

This chain links TRBV9 with TRBJ2-3; D call uncertain. The CDR3 is made up of 15 amino acids. Germline loops: CDR1 SGDLS, CDR2 YYNGEE. Trimming stripped 0 bases from V and 1 base from J, with 9 bases between. CDR3 DNA sequence: TGTGCCAGCAGCGTAGTCGCATTAGGCACAGATACGCAGTATTTT. Its protein is CASSVVALGTDTQYF.

The chain joins TRBV7-2 to TRBJ2-1; a weak D match, TRBD2 (6 bases). The ends were cut back, 8 bases at V and 9 bases at J, with 17 bases in the middle. Germline CDR1 and CDR2: SGHTA and FQGNSA. The CDR3 spans 13 residues. The CDR3 protein is CASRPRLVGEQFF. In DNA, the CDR3 is TGTGCCAGCCGCCCTCGACTAGTCGGTGAGCAGTTCTTC.

The chain has TRBV27 and TRBJ1-5, with a tentative D call TRBD1 (5 bases). CDR1 is MNHEY, CDR2 SMNVEV, per germline (reference sequence). Trimming took 7 bases from V and 7 from J, leaving 20 bases between them. This CDR3 has 15 residues. This CDR3 is CASKVYGDGGQPQHF. CDR3 DNA sequence: TGTGCCAGCAAAGTTTATGGGGACGGGGGGCAGCCCCAGCATTTT.

The gene calls are TRBV27 and TRBJ2-7; 7 bases fit TRBD1. Trimming took 5 bases from V and 6 from J; bases not matched to a gene: 19. Germline V gene sequence: CDR1 MNHEY, CDR2 SMNVEV (reference sequence). The CDR3 extends over 17 amino acids. The CDR3 is CASSPPTGYPTTGEQYF. Written as DNA, the CDR3 is TGTGCCAGCAGTCCCCCGACAGGGTATCCAACTACGGGCGAGCAGTACTTC.

The J gene is TRBJ2-2, the V gene TRBV27, with TRBD2 identical over 9 bases. The V and J ends lost 4 bases and 3 bases, in that order; junction bases with no gene match: 6. The CDR3 is 16 residues long. CDR1 is MNHEY and CDR2 is SMNVEV in the germline V gene (reference sequence). Here the CDR3 reads CASSSPGTSYTGELFF. The CDR3 DNA follows: TGTGCCAGCAGTTCCCCCGGGACTAGCTACACCGGGGAGCTGTTTTTT.

The V gene is TRBV11-3, the J gene TRBJ1-1; a possible D gene is TRBD1 (5 bases). Germline V lookup: CDR1 SGHNT, CDR2 YENEEA. V lost 4 bases and J 1 base, leaving 16 bases between the germline ends. The CDR3 is made up of 16 amino acids. The DNA of the CDR3 is TGTGCCAGCAGCTCCACCCTCCTCGGGGGGAACACTGAAGCTTTCTTT. This encodes CASSSTLLGGNTEAFF.

The chain joins TRBV9 to TRBJ1-2; 8 bases align to TRBD1. CDR3 length: 14 amino acids. The trim removed 4 bases at V and 8 bases at J, leaving 10 bases unmatched. Germline-derived CDR1 and CDR2 are SGDLS and YYNGEE. DNA of the CDR3: TGTGCCAGCAGCCCGACAGGGGTGACCTCGGGCTACACCTTC. Encoded protein: CASSPTGVTSGYTF.

The chain recombines TRBV27 with TRBJ2-6; D is perhaps TRBD2 (7 bases). In germline, CDR1 is MNHEY, CDR2 SMNVEV (reference sequence). V lost 2 bases and J lost 4, with 9 bases in between. The CDR3 loop spans 15 amino acids. The CDR3 DNA is TGTGCCAGCAGTTTAGCGGGGGCCGGGGCCAACGTCCTGACTTTC. Translated: CASSLAGAGANVLTF.

The V gene is TRBV9, the J gene TRBJ1-4; TRBD1 matches 9 bases. CDR1 and CDR2 from the germline V gene are SGDLS and YYNGEE. V was pared by 4 bases and J by 3 bases, with 4 bases of the junction left unmatched. The CDR3 runs 15 residues. The CDR3 spells CASSLQGASNEKLFF. As DNA, the CDR3 is TGTGCCAGCAGCCTACAGGGGGCGTCTAATGAAAAACTGTTTTTT.

The V call is TRBV19, the J call TRBJ2-7, with 7 bases identical to TRBD1. V was clipped by 4 bases and J by 5 bases; unmatched bases: 8. The CDR3 loop spans 14 amino acids. CDR1 and CDR2 (germline): LNHDA, SQIVND (reference sequence). CDR3 protein: CASSTDRVRDEQYF. The CDR3 DNA reads TGTGCCAGTAGTACTGACAGGGTGAGGGACGAGCAGTACTTC.

The chain uses TRBV18 and TRBJ1-6; D perhaps matches TRBD1 (6 bases). The CDR3 sequence is 17 residues long. Germline CDR1 reads KGHSH; CDR2 reads LQKENI. V was shortened by 1 base and J by 8 bases, with 18 bases between the two germline ends. The CDR3 sequence: CASSPRGPQGGDSPLHF. CDR3 in DNA: TGTGCCAGCTCACCACGGGGACCACAGGGTGGAGATTCACCCCTCCACTTT.

The chain uses TRBV29-1 and TRBJ2-2, with 16 nucleotides matching TRBD2. The CDR3 is made up of 14 amino acids. Germline V lookup: CDR1 SQVTM, CDR2 ANQGSEA. Trimming removed 6 bases from V and 10 bases from J; junction bases left unmatched: 5. CDR3 sequence: CSVGTSGGAEELFF. CDR3 coding DNA: TGCAGCGTCGGGACTAGCGGGGGGGCAGAGGAGCTGTTTTTT.

This chain uses TRBV7-8 with TRBJ2-5; TRBD1 matches 12 bases. The CDR3 length is 16 residues. V shed 3 bases, J shed 5 bases, and the junction held 7 bases outside the gene matches. CDR1 and CDR2 (germline): SGHVS, FQNEAQ. This chain's CDR3 is CASSLGQGATWETQYF. The CDR3 bases are TGTGCCAGCAGCTTGGGACAGGGGGCAACGTGGGAGACCCAGTACTTC.

The J gene is TRBJ2-6, the V gene TRBV7-2, with TRBD1 matching 7 bases. The ends lost 6 bases at V and 0 bases at J; junction bases unmatched: 11. The CDR3 extends over 18 amino acids. Germline values: CDR1 SGHTA, CDR2 FQGNSA. This CDR3 reads CASRNARGRSSGANVLTF. The CDR3 nucleotides are TGTGCCAGCAGGAACGCCAGGGGGAGAAGCTCTGGGGCCAACGTCCTGACTTTC. Full variable domain (outside the CDR3, taken from reference TRBV7-2 and TRBJ2-6): GAGVSQSPSNKVTEKGKDVELRCDPISGHTALYWYRQSLGQGLEFLIYFQGNSAPDKSGLPSDRFSAERTGGSVSTLTIQRTQQEDSAVYLCASRNARGRSSGANVLTFGAGSRLTVL.

V gene TRBV5-4 combines with J gene TRBJ2-3, with TRBD2 matching over 9 bases. V lost 0 bases to trimming and J lost 2 bases; unmatched junction nucleotides: 7. The germline gives CDR1 SGHNT, CDR2 YYREEE (reference sequence). The CDR3 is 17 amino acids. Here the CDR3 reads CASSLGLRGGATDTQYF. CDR3 sequence (DNA): TGTGCCAGCAGCTTGGGCCTACGCGGGGGGGCCACAGATACGCAGTATTTT.

The genes are TRBV25-1 and TRBJ1-2; TRBD1 might be the D (6 bases). This CDR3 region has 17 residues. Germline V gene data show CDR1 as MGHDK and CDR2 as SYGVNS. V was cut by 4 bases and J by 0 bases, with 18 bases left in between. For the CDR3, the DNA is TGTGCCAGCAGTGGCCCCCCCTGGACAGTCCCTAACTATGGCTACACCTTC. Translating it yields CASSGPPWTVPNYGYTF.

This clone came up many times. This sequence joins TRBV5-6 and TRBJ1-5; D unclear. The length of the CDR3 is 17 residues. V lost 1 base, J lost 5 bases, and 19 bases lay in between. CDR1 and CDR2 from the germline V gene are SGHDT and YYEEEE. CDR3 in DNA: TGTGCCAGCAGCTTGTTCTCCCGCCAGGCGAGGGATCAGCCCCAGCATTTT. Protein product: CASSLFSRQARDQPQHF. Variable domain in full (rest from reference TRBV5-6 and TRBJ1-5): DAGVTQSPTHLIKTRGQQVTLRCSPKSGHDTVSWYQQALGQGPQFIFQYYEEEERQRGNFPDRFSGHQFPNYSSELNVNALLLGDSALYLCASSLFSRQARDQPQHFGDGTRLSIL.

The chain links TRBV6-2 or TRBV6-3 to TRBJ2-7; perhaps TRBD1 as D (6 bases). V gave up 6 bases and J gave up 0 bases, with 15 bases separating them. This CDR3 has 15 amino acids. Germline-derived CDR1 and CDR2 are MNHEY and SVGEGT. The CDR3 coding sequence is TGTGCCAGCAGCCGAACGGGACAAACCTCCTACGAGCAGTACTTC. It codes for CASSRTGQTSYEQYF.

The gene calls are TRBV5-1 and TRBJ2-7, with TRBD1 matching over 9 bases. This CDR3 is 15 amino acids long. In germline, CDR1 is SGHRS, CDR2 YFSETQ. Trimming took 2 bases from V and 5 from J; bases not matched to a gene: 8. DNA of the CDR3: TGCGCCAGCAGCTTCCCGGGACAGGGTGACCACGAGCAGTACTTC. Encoded protein: CASSFPGQGDHEQYF.

The J gene is TRBJ2-3, the V gene TRBV5-5, with 8 positions matching TRBD1. CDR1 SGHKS and CDR2 YYEKEE come from the germline V gene (reference sequence). This CDR3 comprises 15 residues. Trimming at V came to 3 bases and at J to 1 base, leaving 4 bases not matched to a gene. The CDR3 region is CASSSDRVGTDTQYF. As DNA, the CDR3 is TGTGCCAGCAGCTCGGACAGGGTGGGCACAGATACGCAGTATTTT.

V is TRBV7-9 and J is TRBJ1-1, with a possible D match to TRBD1 (5 bases). The CDR3 contains 17 residues. CDR1 is SEHNR, CDR2 FQNEAQ, per germline (reference sequence). V dropped 5 bases and J dropped 11 bases, with 30 bases sitting between them. The DNA of the CDR3 is TGTGCCAGCAGCGCGGTTGGGGGAGGCGGAAAAACCCTTGCGGCTTTCTTT. Amino acid sequence: CASSAVGGGGKTLAAFF.

This chain uses TRBV28 with TRBJ2-6; 8 bases map to TRBD1. Germline values: CDR1 MDHEN, CDR2 SYDVKM. The CDR3 consists of 16 residues. The J segment lost 0 bases and the V segment lost 6 bases, leaving 4 bases of the junction unmatched. In nucleotides, the CDR3 is TGTGCCAGCAGACGACAGGGGAACTCTGGGGCCAACGTCCTGACTTTC. Encoded protein: CASRRQGNSGANVLTF.

This rearrangement joins TRBV28 to TRBJ1-2; no clear D. The CDR3 extends over 15 amino acids. V was clipped by 6 bases and J by 4 bases, with 18 bases between them. Germline CDR1 and CDR2: MDHEN and SYDVKM. The CDR3 sequence: CASSQGSRAFYGYTF. DNA for the CDR3: TGTGCCAGCAGCCAAGGGAGTAGGGCCTTCTATGGCTACACCTTC.

This chain uses TRBV9 with TRBJ2-3; maybe TRBD1 (7 bases). V shed 4 bases and J shed 0 bases, with 12 bases lying between them. There are 15 residues in the CDR3. Germline CDR1 and CDR2: SGDLS and YYNGEE. As DNA, the CDR3 is TGTGCCAGCAGCCCGACAGGGACTAGCACAGATACGCAGTATTTT. It is translated as CASSPTGTSTDTQYF.